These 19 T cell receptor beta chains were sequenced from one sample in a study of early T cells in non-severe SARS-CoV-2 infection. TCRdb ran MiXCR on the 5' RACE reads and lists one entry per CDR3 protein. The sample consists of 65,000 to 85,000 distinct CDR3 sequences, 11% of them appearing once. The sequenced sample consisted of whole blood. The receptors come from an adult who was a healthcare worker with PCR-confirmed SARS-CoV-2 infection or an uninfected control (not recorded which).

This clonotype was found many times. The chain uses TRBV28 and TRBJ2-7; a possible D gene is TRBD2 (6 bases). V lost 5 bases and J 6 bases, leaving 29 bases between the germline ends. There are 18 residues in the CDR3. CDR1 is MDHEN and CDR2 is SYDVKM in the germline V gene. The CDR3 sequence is CASSPTRHSGATSGEQYF. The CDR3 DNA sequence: TGTGCCAGCAGTCCCACCCGCCATAGCGGAGCCACCTCCGGCGAGCAGTACTTC. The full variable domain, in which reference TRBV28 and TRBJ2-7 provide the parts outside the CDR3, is DVKVTQSSRYLVKRTGEKVFLECVQDMDHENMFWYRQDPGLGLRLIYFSYDVKMKEKGDIPEGYSVSREKKERFSLILESASTNQTSMYLCASSPTRHSGATSGEQYFGPGTRLTVT.

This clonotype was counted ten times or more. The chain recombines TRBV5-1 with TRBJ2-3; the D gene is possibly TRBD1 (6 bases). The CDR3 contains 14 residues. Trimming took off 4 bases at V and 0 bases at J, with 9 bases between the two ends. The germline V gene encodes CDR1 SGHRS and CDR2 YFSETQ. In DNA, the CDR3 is TGCGCCAGCAGCCAGGGGACGAGCACAGATACGCAGTATTTT. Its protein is CASSQGTSTDTQYF. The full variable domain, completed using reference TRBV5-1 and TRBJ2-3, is KAGVTQTPRYLIKTRGQQVTLSCSPISGHRSVSWYQQTPGQGLQFLFEYFSETQRNKGNFPGRFSGRQFSNSRSEMNVSTLELGDSALYLCASSQGTSTDTQYFGPGTRLTVL.

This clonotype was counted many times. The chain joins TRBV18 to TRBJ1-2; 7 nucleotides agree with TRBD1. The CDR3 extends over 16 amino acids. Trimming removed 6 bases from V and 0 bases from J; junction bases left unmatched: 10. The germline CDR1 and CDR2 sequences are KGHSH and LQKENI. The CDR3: CASSLSRDRANYGYTF. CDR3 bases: TGTGCCAGCTCCCTCTCCCGGGACAGAGCTAACTATGGCTACACCTTC.

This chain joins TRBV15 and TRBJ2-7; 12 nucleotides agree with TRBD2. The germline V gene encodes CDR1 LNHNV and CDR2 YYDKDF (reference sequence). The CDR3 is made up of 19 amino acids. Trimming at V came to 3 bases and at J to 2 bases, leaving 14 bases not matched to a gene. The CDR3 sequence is CATSRALRASSGGAYEQYF. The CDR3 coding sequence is TGTGCCACCAGCAGGGCCCTGAGGGCGTCTAGCGGGGGGGCCTACGAGCAGTACTTC.

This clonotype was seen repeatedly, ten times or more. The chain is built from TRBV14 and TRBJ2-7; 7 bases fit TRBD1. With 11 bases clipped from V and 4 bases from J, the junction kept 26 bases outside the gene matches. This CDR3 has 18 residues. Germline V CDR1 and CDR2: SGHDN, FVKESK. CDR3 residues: CAGYRGRGSIQTPYEQYF. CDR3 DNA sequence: TGTGCCGGCTATAGGGGCAGGGGGAGTATCCAAACCCCATACGAGCAGTACTTC.

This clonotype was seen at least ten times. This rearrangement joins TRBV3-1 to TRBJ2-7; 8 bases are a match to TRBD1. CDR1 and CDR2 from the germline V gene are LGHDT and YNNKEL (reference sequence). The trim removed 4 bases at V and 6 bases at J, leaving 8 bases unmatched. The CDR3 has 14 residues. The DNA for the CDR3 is TGTGCCAGCAGCCCGCGAGGACAGGGAATCGAGCAGTACTTC. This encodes CASSPRGQGIEQYF.

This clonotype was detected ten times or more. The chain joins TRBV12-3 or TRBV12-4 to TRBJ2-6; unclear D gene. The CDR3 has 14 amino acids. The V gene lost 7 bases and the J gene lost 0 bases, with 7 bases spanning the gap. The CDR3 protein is CASIPGSGANVLTF. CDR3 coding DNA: TGTGCCAGCATACCTGGCTCTGGGGCCAACGTCCTGACTTTC.

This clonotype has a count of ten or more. DNA of the CDR3: TGTGCCAGCAATCCGGCAGGGCGAGAAGAGACCCAGTACTTC. Translated: CASNPAGREETQYF. J is TRBJ2-5 and V is TRBV6-2 or TRBV6-3, with a weak D call TRBD1 (5 bases). The ends were cut back, 7 bases at V and 3 bases at J, with 15 bases in the middle. CDR1 and CDR2 from the germline V gene are MNHEY and SVGEGT. The CDR3 runs to 14 residues.

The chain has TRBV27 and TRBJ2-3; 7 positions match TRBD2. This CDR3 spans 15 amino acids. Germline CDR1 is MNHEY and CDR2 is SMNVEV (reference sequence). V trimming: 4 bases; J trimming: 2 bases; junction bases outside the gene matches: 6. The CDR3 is CASSSPTSPTDTQYF. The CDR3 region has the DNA TGTGCCAGCAGTTCCCCGACTAGCCCCACAGATACGCAGTATTTT.

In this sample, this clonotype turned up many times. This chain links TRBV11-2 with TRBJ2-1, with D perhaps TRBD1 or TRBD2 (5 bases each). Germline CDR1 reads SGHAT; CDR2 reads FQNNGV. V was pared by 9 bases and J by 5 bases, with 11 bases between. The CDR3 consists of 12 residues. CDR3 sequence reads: CASMGPNNEQFF. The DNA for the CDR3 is TGTGCCAGTATGGGACCAAACAATGAGCAGTTCTTC.

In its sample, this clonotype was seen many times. CDR3 protein: CSARESSGMADTQYF. The DNA for the CDR3 is TGCAGTGCTAGAGAGAGCAGCGGGATGGCAGATACGCAGTATTTT. J is TRBJ2-3 and V is TRBV20-1, with TRBD2 identical over 7 bases. Trimming cost V 0 bases and J 4 bases; bases outside gene matches: 7. The germline gives CDR1 DFQATT, CDR2 SNEGSKA (reference sequence). This CDR3 has 15 residues.

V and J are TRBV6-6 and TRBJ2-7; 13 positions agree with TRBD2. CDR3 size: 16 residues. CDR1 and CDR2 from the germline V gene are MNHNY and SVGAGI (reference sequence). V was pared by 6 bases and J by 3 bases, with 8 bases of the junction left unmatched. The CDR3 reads CASRETRTSGSYEQYF. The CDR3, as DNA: TGTGCCAGCAGAGAAACCCGGACTAGCGGGAGCTACGAGCAGTACTTC.

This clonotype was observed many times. The CDR3 loop is CSAGRIIYEQYF. The CDR3 region has the DNA TGCAGTGCTGGCAGGATCATATACGAGCAGTACTTC. The V call is TRBV20-1, the J call TRBJ2-7; D is undetermined. CDR3 size: 12 residues. Germline CDR1 is DFQATT and CDR2 is SNEGSKA (reference sequence). V was clipped by 5 bases and J by 4 bases, with 12 bases between them.

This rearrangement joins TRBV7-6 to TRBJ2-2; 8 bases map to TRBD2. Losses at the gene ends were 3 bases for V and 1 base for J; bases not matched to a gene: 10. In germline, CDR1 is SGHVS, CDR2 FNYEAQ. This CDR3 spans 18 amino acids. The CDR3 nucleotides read TGTGCCAGCAGCTTTACAGCCAGCGGGGGCCAGAACACCGGGGAGCTGTTTTTT. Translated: CASSFTASGGQNTGELFF.

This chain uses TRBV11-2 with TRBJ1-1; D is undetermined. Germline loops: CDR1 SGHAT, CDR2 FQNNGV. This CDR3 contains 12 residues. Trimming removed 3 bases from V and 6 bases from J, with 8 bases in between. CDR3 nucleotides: TGTGCCAGCAGCTTTTCCGATTCTGAAGCTTTCTTT. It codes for CASSFSDSEAFF.

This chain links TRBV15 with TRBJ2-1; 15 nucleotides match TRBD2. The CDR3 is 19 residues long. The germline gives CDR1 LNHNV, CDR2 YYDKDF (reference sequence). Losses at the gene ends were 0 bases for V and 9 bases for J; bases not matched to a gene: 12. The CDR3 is CATSRDQGRGLAGGSEQFF. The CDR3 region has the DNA TGTGCCACCAGCAGAGATCAAGGACGCGGACTAGCGGGAGGGAGTGAGCAGTTCTTC.

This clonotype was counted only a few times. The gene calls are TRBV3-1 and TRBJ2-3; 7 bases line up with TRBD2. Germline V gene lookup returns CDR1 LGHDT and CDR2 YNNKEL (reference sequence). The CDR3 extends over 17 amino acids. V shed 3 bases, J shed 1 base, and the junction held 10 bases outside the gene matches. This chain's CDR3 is CASSQRGYPSRTDTQYF. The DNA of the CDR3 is TGTGCCAGCAGCCAGCGGGGGTACCCCTCGCGCACAGATACGCAGTATTTT.

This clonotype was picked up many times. In nucleotides, the CDR3 is TGTGCCAGTAGTATGAATGGGCAGTGGACCTACGAGCAGTACTTC. Translated, it gives CASSMNGQWTYEQYF. The chain has TRBV19 and TRBJ2-7; D gene ambiguous. The CDR3 has 15 amino acids. The ends were cut back, 3 bases at V and 2 bases at J, with 14 bases in the middle. Germline assignment: CDR1 LNHDA and CDR2 SQIVND (reference sequence). The full variable domain, with the rest looked up from reference TRBV19 and TRBJ2-7, is DGGITQSPKYLFRKEGQNVTLSCEQNLNHDAMYWYRQDPGQGLRLIYYSQIVNDFQKGDIAEGYSVSREKKESFPLTVTSAQKNPTAFYLCASSMNGQWTYEQYFGPGTRLTVT.

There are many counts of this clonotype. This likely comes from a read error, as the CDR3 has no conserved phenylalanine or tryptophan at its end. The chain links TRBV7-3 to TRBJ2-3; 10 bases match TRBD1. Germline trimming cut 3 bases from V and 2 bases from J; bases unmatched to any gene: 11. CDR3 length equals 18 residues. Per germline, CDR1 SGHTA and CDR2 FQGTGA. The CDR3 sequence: CASSLVGTGTGDTDTQYL. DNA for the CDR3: TGTGCCAGCAGCTTGGTTGGGACCGGGACAGGGGACACAGATACGCAGTATCTT.